Below are 25 T cell receptor beta chains sequenced from a single sample in a study of OX40 agonist ivuxolimab in advanced cancers. The method was immunoSEQ multiplex PCR; TCRdb's version includes in-frame clones alone and lacks a portion of them. Counted here are tens of thousands of clones, 85% to 90% occurring once; the ten biggest clones make up 9.5% to 12%. Sequencing used CD4+ or CD8+ T cells sorted from blood, obtained in a trial of the OX40 agonist ivuxolimab. These receptor sequences come from an adult with an advanced solid tumor such as melanoma, head and neck, liver or kidney cancer.

V is TRBV7-8 and J is TRBJ1-2; 8 bases match TRBD1. CDR3 length equals 15 residues. Germline CDR1 is SGHVS and CDR2 is FQNEAQ. J was trimmed by 4 bases and V by 4 bases; bases with no gene match: 8. The CDR3 DNA reads as TGTGCCAGCAGCTCGGGACAGGCAAGAATCTATGGCTACACCTTC. Its protein is CASSSGQARIYGYTF.

DNA of the CDR3: TGTGCCTGTCCAGCTAGCGGGGACTCCTACGAGCAGTACTTC. The encoded protein is CACPASGDSYEQYF. This chain links TRBV30 with TRBJ2-7, with 9 bases lining up with TRBD2. With V trimmed by 6 bases and J by 0 bases, 6 bases remained unmatched. Looked up from germline, CDR1 is GTSNPN and CDR2 is SVGIG (reference sequence). CDR3 length: 14 amino acids.

The CDR3: CASSLLGISTEAFF. The CDR3 DNA is TGTGCCAGCAGTTTACTGGGAATAAGCACTGAAGCTTTCTTT. The chain couples TRBV27 to TRBJ1-1; D is uncertain. V lost 2 bases, J lost 4 bases, and 11 bases lay in between. Germline V gene data show CDR1 as MNHEY and CDR2 as SMNVEV (reference sequence). The CDR3 spans 14 residues.

This sequence joins TRBV27 and TRBJ2-7; 7 bases match TRBD1. Germline V gene sequence: CDR1 MNHEY, CDR2 SMNVEV (reference sequence). V shed 2 bases, J shed 1 base, and the junction held 2 bases outside the gene matches. The CDR3 totals 14 residues. DNA of the CDR3: TGTGCCAGCAGTTTACGGGGACAGTCCTACGAGCAGTACTTC. This encodes CASSLRGQSYEQYF.

The chain has TRBV6-1 and TRBJ1-3, with a tentative D call TRBD1 (6 bases). Per the germline V gene, CDR1 is MNHNS and CDR2 is SASEGT. This CDR3 spans 16 amino acids. The V end was cut by 2 bases, the J end by 2 bases, with 13 bases between. The CDR3: CASSEPWTEPGNTIYF. The CDR3 nucleotides read TGTGCCAGCAGTGAACCTTGGACAGAACCTGGAAACACCATATATTTT.

V and J are TRBV28 and TRBJ2-7; D uncertain. The CDR3 totals 13 residues. Germline V gene lookup returns CDR1 MDHEN and CDR2 SYDVKM. The V gene lost 3 bases and the J gene lost 1 base, with 7 bases spanning the gap. The DNA for the CDR3 is TGTGCCAGCAGTTTTGGCGGTTCCTACGAGCAGTACTTC. Translation: CASSFGGSYEQYF.

This CDR3 reads CASSPAGAGVETQYF. The DNA of the CDR3 is TGTGCCAGCAGCCCTGCCGGAGCGGGAGTCGAGACCCAGTACTTC. The chain recombines TRBV7-9 with TRBJ2-5; TRBD2 matches at 8 bases. With 5 bases clipped from V and 5 bases from J, the junction kept 10 bases outside the gene matches. From germline, CDR1 is SEHNR and CDR2 FQNEAQ (reference sequence). CDR3 length equals 15 residues.

J is TRBJ2-1 and V is TRBV7-9; 9 positions match TRBD1. Germline-derived CDR1 and CDR2 are SEHNR and FQNEAQ (reference sequence). There are 14 residues in the CDR3. J gave up 5 bases and V 1 base, and 0 bases lay outside the gene matches. The CDR3: CASSLGDRDNEQFF. The CDR3 DNA reads as TGTGCCAGCAGCTTAGGGGACAGGGACAATGAGCAGTTCTTC.

The chain employs TRBV27 and TRBJ1-5; D is unresolved. V dropped 1 base and J dropped 6 bases, with 10 bases sitting between them. CDR1 MNHEY and CDR2 SMNVEV come from the germline V gene (reference sequence). CDR3 size: 14 residues. This CDR3 is CASSLFPGGQPQHF. The CDR3 nucleotides read TGTGCCAGCAGTTTATTTCCGGGTGGTCAGCCCCAGCATTTT.

CDR3 nucleotide sequence: TGTGCTAGTGGTTCCGACAATCGGAACACTGAAGCTTTCTTT. This gives the protein CASGSDNRNTEAFF. This chain connects TRBV12-5 to TRBJ1-1; D gene ambiguous. Germline assignment: CDR1 LGHNT and CDR2 FRNRAP. Trimming took 4 bases from V and 1 from J, leaving 10 bases between them. There are 14 residues in the CDR3.

The chain employs TRBV19 and TRBJ1-2; the D is unclear. Trimming removed 6 bases at V and 6 bases at J, with 14 bases between. The CDR3 is 13 residues long. The V gene's germline CDR1 is LNHDA and CDR2 SQIVND (reference sequence). CDR3 sequence reads: CASREGQTDGYTF. DNA of the CDR3: TGTGCCAGTAGAGAGGGCCAGACGGATGGCTACACCTTC.

This clone is categorized as medium-sized. The chain has TRBV27 and TRBJ1-2, with 7 nucleotides matching TRBD1. CDR3 size: 13 residues. V shed 0 bases, J shed 5 bases, and the junction held 0 bases outside the gene matches. CDR1 and CDR2 (germline): MNHEY, SMNVEV (reference sequence). The CDR3 region is CASSLSTGYGYTF. The CDR3 DNA reads as TGTGCCAGCAGTTTATCGACAGGGTATGGCTACACCTTC.

The chain joins TRBV7-8 to TRBJ2-7; TRBD2 matches 10 bases. The CDR3 runs 16 residues. J was trimmed by 4 bases and V by 5 bases; bases with no gene match: 11. Germline V gene sequence: CDR1 SGHVS, CDR2 FQNEAQ. The DNA for the CDR3 is TGTGCCAGCAGCATGCAATCTAGCGGGAGTATGTACGAGCAGTACTTC. Its translation is CASSMQSSGSMYEQYF. Full variable domain (rest looked up from reference TRBV7-8 and TRBJ2-7): GAGVSQSPRYKVAKRGQDVALRCDPISGHVSLFWYQQALGQGPEFLTYFQNEAQLDKSGLPSDRFFAERPEGSVSTLKIQRTQQEDSAVYLCASSMQSSGSMYEQYFGPGTRLTVT.

With regard to this clone: At one boundary the junction diverges from the germline segment, which might be a read error. V usage is TRBV10-3 and J usage is TRBJ2-5, with D perhaps given as TRBD1 or TRBD2 (5 bases each). This CDR3 is built from 12 residues. CDR1 is ENHRY and CDR2 is SYGVKD in the germline V gene. The CDR3 nucleotides read TGTGCCATAAGTGGGGGTGGGGAGACCCAGTACTTC. Protein product: CAISGGGETQYF.

This clone was seen a single time. CDR3 coding DNA: TGTGCCAGCAGGGGGGACAGGGACGTGGCTTTCTTT. This codes for CASRGDRDVAFF. The chain combines TRBV27 with TRBJ1-1, with TRBD1 matching over 9 bases. Germline V gene data show CDR1 as MNHEY and CDR2 as SMNVEV (reference sequence). The CDR3 is made up of 12 amino acids. J lost 11 bases, V lost 6 bases, and 7 bases had no gene match.

The chain employs TRBV27 and TRBJ2-2, with 8 positions matching TRBD1. This CDR3 spans 13 amino acids. Germline V CDR1 and CDR2: MNHEY, SMNVEV (reference sequence). V shed 8 bases and J 5 bases; nucleotides not matched to a gene: 4. The CDR3 region is CASGQGLTGELFF. As DNA, the CDR3 is TGTGCCAGCGGACAGGGATTAACCGGGGAGCTGTTTTTT.

The chain joins TRBV5-1 to TRBJ1-1; the D is unclear. The CDR3 is 13 residues long. V shed 1 base and J shed 2 bases, with 6 bases lying between them. Germline V CDR1 and CDR2: SGHRS, YFSETQ. This chain's CDR3 is CASSLKGNTEAFF. For the CDR3, the DNA is TGCGCCAGCAGCTTGAAGGGAAACACTGAAGCTTTCTTT.

The chain is built from TRBV11-2 and TRBJ1-1, with D hard to call. There are 12 residues in the CDR3. Trimming took 6 bases from V and 6 from J, leaving 11 bases between them. Germline V gives CDR1 SGHAT, CDR2 FQNNGV. The CDR3, as DNA: TGTGCCAGCAGGGGATTGGGCGCTGAAGCTTTCTTT. This encodes CASRGLGAEAFF. Full variable domain (missing parts from reference TRBV11-2 and TRBJ1-1): EAGVAQSPRYKIIEKRQSVAFWCNPISGHATLYWYQQILGQGPKLLIQFQNNGVVDDSQLPKDRFSAERLKGVDSTLKIQPAKLEDSAVYLCASRGLGAEAFFGQGTRLTVV.

The chain combines TRBV28 with TRBJ2-2; D may be TRBD1 (5 bases). The germline V gene has CDR1 MDHEN and CDR2 SYDVKM. V was cut by 4 bases and J by 5 bases, with 17 bases left in between. This CDR3 is built from 16 residues. The DNA for the CDR3 is TGTGCCAGCAGTTCAGGGCAGGGCCCCAGGACCGGGGAGCTGTTTTTT. This codes for CASSSGQGPRTGELFF.

J is TRBJ1-5 and V is TRBV27; D gene ambiguous. The CDR3 runs 16 residues. V was shortened by 5 bases and J by 0 bases, with 14 bases between the two germline ends. Germline assignment: CDR1 MNHEY and CDR2 SMNVEV (reference sequence). The CDR3 region has the DNA TGTGCCAGCAGTATGAGGCCCAGGATTAGCAATCAGCCCCAGCATTTT. This encodes CASSMRPRISNQPQHF.

The chain links TRBV10-3 to TRBJ2-7, with no clear D. This CDR3 has 16 amino acids. The V end lost 7 bases, the J end lost 2 bases, and 21 bases lay between the germline ends. Germline lookup yields CDR1 ENHRY and CDR2 SYGVKD. CDR3 coding DNA: TGTGCCATCATCCCGACCCCCGGTAGCCGTACCTACGAGCAGTACTTC. Protein sequence: CAIIPTPGSRTYEQYF.

This clone was seen only once. V gene TRBV19 combines with J gene TRBJ2-1; 11 positions agree with TRBD2. CDR1 LNHDA and CDR2 SQIVND come from the germline V gene (reference sequence). CDR3 length: 19 residues. The ends lost 3 bases at V and 8 bases at J; junction bases unmatched: 18. The DNA for the CDR3 is TGTGCCAGTAGTATCGTTGAATACCGACTAGCGGGACCCCTGGATGAGCAGTTCTTC. As protein: CASSIVEYRLAGPLDEQFF.

Note on this clone: The same CDR3 arises from other DNA sequences in this sample as well. The chain has TRBV27 and TRBJ2-1; tentative D call: TRBD1 (7 bases). In germline, CDR1 is MNHEY, CDR2 SMNVEV (reference sequence). V gave up 5 bases and J gave up 9 bases, with 11 bases separating them. The CDR3 length is 12 residues. The CDR3, as DNA: TGTGCCAGCAGTCCTCAGGGGGGTGAGCAGTTCTTC. Its translation: CASSPQGGEQFF.

There are a few counts of this clone. The CDR3 DNA sequence: TGCGCCAGCAGCCAAGAAGGCAATGAGCAGTTCTTC. This translates into CASSQEGNEQFF. The chain is built from TRBV4-1 and TRBJ2-1; no firm D call. Between the trimmed V and J ends, which lost 0 bases and 6 bases, there was a span of 3 bases. The V gene's germline CDR1 is MGHRA and CDR2 YSYEKL. This CDR3 region has 12 residues.

A remark on this clone: This sample also contains other DNA sequences that code for the same CDR3. V gene TRBV19 combines with J gene TRBJ1-5, with D unresolved. Deletions cut 3 bases from V and 5 bases from J, with 14 bases between. The CDR3 loop spans 15 amino acids. Per the germline V gene, CDR1 is LNHDA and CDR2 is SQIVND (reference sequence). The CDR3 sequence is CASSIVSGWDQPQHF. CDR3 DNA: TGTGCCAGTAGTATCGTGTCAGGTTGGGATCAGCCCCAGCATTTT.